The TCR beta chain under discussion was sequenced for a study of CD8 T cells in ankylosing spondylitis. Overall study results and limits: Made up of about eight highly homologous variants, a TCR beta motif appeared characteristic of ankylosing spondylitis blood.

Germline V gene sequence: CDR1 SGDLS, CDR2 YYNGEE. The CDR3 totals 16 residues. The V and J ends lost 3 bases and 3 bases, in that order; junction bases with no gene match: 8. Preparation of TCR beta libraries was done by quantitative 5'-RACE with molecular barcodes. TCRdb re-called the 5' RACE reads through MiXCR, storing one row per CDR3 protein. This table holds about 42,000 distinct CDR3 sequences, 3% to 4.5% found once. Note on this clonotype: Its target is unknown.

Sequenced: blood, either unsorted or a sorted T cell fraction (not recorded which). The chain has TRBV9 and TRBJ2-3; 9 positions agree with TRBD2. The sequence was collected from a female donor with ankylosing spondylitis or in good health (not recorded which). The CDR3 coding sequence is TGTGCCAGCAGCGCTACCCCCCTAGCGGGGACAGATACGCAGTATTTT. Its translation is CASSATPLAGTDTQYF.